This TCR beta chain was identified in a study of blood T cell repertoires in COVID-19. Produced via immunoSEQ multiplex PCR; TCRdb's table is partial and in-frame only. Of fewer than 20,000 clones listed, 85% to 90% are singletons. Trimming shortened V by 3 bases and J by 4 bases, and 5 bases separated the two germline ends. Germline lookup yields CDR1 MNHEY and CDR2 SVGEGT. The CDR3 runs to 12 residues. The V and J genes are TRBV6-2 or TRBV6-3 and TRBJ2-3; D is ambiguous. This clonotype was obtained from a human donor in a cohort sampled during active COVID-19. Sequencing was performed on peripheral blood. This CDR3 reads CASSYESDTQYF. The CDR3, as DNA: TGTGCCAGCAGTTATGAGTCAGATACGCAGTATTTT.